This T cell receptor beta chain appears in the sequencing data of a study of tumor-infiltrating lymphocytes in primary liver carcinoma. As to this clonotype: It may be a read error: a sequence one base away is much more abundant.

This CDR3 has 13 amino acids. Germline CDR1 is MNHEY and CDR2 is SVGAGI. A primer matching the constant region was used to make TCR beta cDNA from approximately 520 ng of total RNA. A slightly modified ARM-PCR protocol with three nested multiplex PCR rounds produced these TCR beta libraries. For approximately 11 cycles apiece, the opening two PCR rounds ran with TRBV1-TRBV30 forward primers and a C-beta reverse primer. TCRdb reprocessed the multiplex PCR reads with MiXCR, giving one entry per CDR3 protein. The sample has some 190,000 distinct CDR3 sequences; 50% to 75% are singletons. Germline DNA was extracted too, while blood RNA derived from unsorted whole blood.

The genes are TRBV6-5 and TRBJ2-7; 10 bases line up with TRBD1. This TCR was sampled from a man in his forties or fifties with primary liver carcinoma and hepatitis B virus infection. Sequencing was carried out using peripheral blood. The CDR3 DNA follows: TGTGCCACCCGCCGGGACAGGGGCCACGAGCAGTGCTTC. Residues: CATRRDRGHEQCF.